One sample yielded the 24 T cell receptor beta chains listed below, sequenced in a study of Graves' ophthalmopathy and Graves' hyperthyroidism. RNA served as the template for amplifying TCR beta CDR3 regions. HTBI primers were used in a first-round RT-PCR, which preceded a second-round multiplex PCR. From the multiplex PCR reads, TCRdb called clonotypes with MiXCR, one entry per CDR3 protein. The table has 200,000 to 250,000 distinct CDR3 sequences, 25% to 30% seen once. The sequenced material came from peripheral blood. The source of these receptors is a man aged 45-60 years with Graves' ophthalmopathy.

This clonotype was counted many times. CDR3 sequence reads: CASRPPGAAEQYF. CDR3 coding DNA: TGTGCCAGCAGACCCCCTGGGGCCGCCGAGCAGTACTTC. The rearrangement joins TRBV11-2 to TRBJ2-7, with D possibly TRBD1 on 5 matching bases. Per germline, CDR1 SGHAT and CDR2 FQNNGV. The CDR3 has 13 amino acids. Trimming removed 6 bases from V and 6 bases from J, with 15 bases in between.

The chain recombines TRBV6-1 with TRBJ1-1; D call uncertain. Germline V gene lookup returns CDR1 MNHNS and CDR2 SASEGT. The CDR3 covers 12 residues. Trimming left V 6 bases short and J 2 bases short, with 7 bases between. The CDR3 region has the DNA TGTGCCAGCAGCGGACCAAACACTGAAGCTTTCTTT. Amino acids: CASSGPNTEAFF.

The gene calls are TRBV30 and TRBJ1-1; D unresolved. V was shortened by 4 bases and J by 5 bases, with 14 bases between the two germline ends. The CDR3 is 13 amino acids. Germline CDR1 reads GTSNPN; CDR2 reads SVGIG (reference sequence). This chain's CDR3 is CAWNWGRGTEAFF. CDR3 nucleotide sequence: TGTGCCTGGAATTGGGGTCGGGGTACTGAAGCTTTCTTT.

This clonotype was observed many times. This rearrangement joins TRBV27 to TRBJ2-7, with 12 bases that match TRBD2. V was pared by 5 bases and J by 3 bases, with 11 bases of the junction left unmatched. The CDR3 consists of 17 residues. Germline CDR1 MNHEY, CDR2 SMNVEV (reference sequence). DNA for the CDR3: TGTGCCAGCAGTCCTATCCTAGGGACTAGCGGGCTCTACGAGCAGTACTTC. As protein: CASSPILGTSGLYEQYF.

This clonotype occurred many times. V usage is TRBV7-2 and J usage is TRBJ2-7; 8 nucleotides line up with TRBD1. From germline, CDR1 is SGHTA and CDR2 FQGNSA. The CDR3 extends over 15 amino acids. J lost 2 bases, V lost 4 bases, and 7 bases had no gene match. The CDR3 loop reads CASSSGTGLTYEQYF. Here the CDR3 DNA reads TGTGCCAGCAGCTCCGGGACAGGTCTTACCTACGAGCAGTACTTC.

This clonotype showed up just once. The chain employs TRBV5-1 and TRBJ1-1; D possibly corresponds to TRBD1 (6 bases). Germline lookup yields CDR1 SGHRS and CDR2 YFSETQ. The CDR3 loop spans 15 amino acids. V gave up 5 bases and J gave up 2 bases, with 16 bases separating them. The CDR3 loop reads CASRTGTSGNTEAFF. CDR3 sequence (DNA): TGCGCCAGCAGAACAGGGACCTCAGGAAACACTGAAGCTTTCTTT. Based on the CDR3 plus reference TRBV5-1 and TRBJ1-1, the full variable domain is KAGVTQTPRYLIKTRGQQVTLSCSPISGHRSVSWYQQTPGQGLQFLFEYFSETQRNKGNFPGRFSGRQFSNSRSEMNVSTLELGDSALYLCASRTGTSGNTEAFFGQGTRLTVV.

This clonotype was recorded at least ten times. V and J are TRBV27 and TRBJ2-7; 7 nucleotides match TRBD2. Per germline, CDR1 MNHEY and CDR2 SMNVEV (reference sequence). Trimming removed 8 bases from V and 6 bases from J; junction bases left unmatched: 7. There are 12 residues in the CDR3. The CDR3 is CASGTTGGEQYF. The CDR3 nucleotides read TGTGCCAGCGGGACGACGGGAGGCGAGCAGTACTTC.

The rearrangement uses TRBV5-1 and TRBJ2-7; 8 nucleotides match TRBD2. Trimming removed 2 bases from V and 3 bases from J; junction bases left unmatched: 4. Germline CDR1 reads SGHRS; CDR2 reads YFSETQ. The CDR3 covers 14 residues. CDR3 in amino acids: CASSFSGTFYEQYF. The DNA for the CDR3 is TGCGCCAGCAGCTTTAGCGGGACTTTCTACGAGCAGTACTTC.

This clonotype was seen at least ten times. The chain couples TRBV19 to TRBJ2-2; possibly TRBD1 for D (5 bases). V shed 4 bases and J shed 0 bases, with 12 bases lying between them. CDR3 length: 16 residues. Germline CDR1 is LNHDA and CDR2 is SQIVND (reference sequence). Here the CDR3 reads CASSTLDNANTGELFF. Here the CDR3 DNA reads TGTGCCAGTAGTACACTGGACAACGCGAACACCGGGGAGCTGTTTTTT.

This clonotype occurred many times. J is TRBJ1-5 and V is TRBV19; D not certain. This CDR3 spans 13 amino acids. With 7 bases removed from V and 3 bases from J, the gap between germline ends came to 10 bases. Germline V gives CDR1 LNHDA, CDR2 SQIVND (reference sequence). The CDR3 loop is CASTADTNQPQHF. CDR3 bases: TGTGCCAGTACGGCTGACACCAATCAGCCCCAGCATTTT. The full variable domain, with the rest looked up from reference TRBV19 and TRBJ1-5, is DGGITQSPKYLFRKEGQNVTLSCEQNLNHDAMYWYRQDPGQGLRLIYYSQIVNDFQKGDIAEGYSVSREKKESFPLTVTSAQKNPTAFYLCASTADTNQPQHFGDGTRLSIL.

This clonotype was recorded many times. V is TRBV19 and J is TRBJ2-5; 9 bases agree with TRBD1. CDR3 length: 15 residues. V shed 4 bases, J shed 1 base, and the junction held 4 bases outside the gene matches. The germline gives CDR1 LNHDA, CDR2 SQIVND (reference sequence). For the CDR3, the DNA is TGTGCCAGTAGTACCTCGGGACAGGGCCAAGAGACCCAGTACTTC. Protein: CASSTSGQGQETQYF.

In this sample, this clonotype turned up many times. The chain links TRBV7-9 to TRBJ2-7; D gene uncertain. V was cut by 7 bases and J by 0 bases, with 13 bases left in between. The CDR3 runs 14 residues. Looked up from germline, CDR1 is SEHNR and CDR2 is FQNEAQ (reference sequence). The CDR3 sequence is CASTPSGSSYEQYF. For the CDR3, the DNA is TGTGCCAGCACCCCCTCGGGCAGCTCCTACGAGCAGTACTTC. The full variable domain, in which reference TRBV7-9 and TRBJ2-7 provide the parts outside the CDR3, is DTGVSQNPRHKITKRGQNVTFRCDPISEHNRLYWYRQTLGQGPEFLTYFQNEAQLEKSRLLSDRFSAERPKGSFSTLEIQRTEQGDSAMYLCASTPSGSSYEQYFGPGTRLTVT.

This clonotype was recorded at least ten times. The V and J genes are TRBV10-3 and TRBJ2-5, with TRBD2 identical over 8 bases. The ends lost 11 bases at V and 3 bases at J; junction bases unmatched: 5. The CDR3 consists of 12 residues. From germline, CDR1 is ENHRY and CDR2 SYGVKD. CDR3 sequence (DNA): TGTGCCGCCTCGGGGGGGGAAGAGACCCAGTACTTC. Encoded protein: CAASGGEETQYF.

This clonotype has a count of ten or more. The J gene is TRBJ2-7, the V gene TRBV10-3, with 11 positions matching TRBD1. This CDR3 comprises 14 residues. V was pared by 3 bases and J by 5 bases, with 3 bases of the junction left unmatched. Germline values: CDR1 ENHRY, CDR2 SYGVKD. In DNA, the CDR3 is TGTGCCATCAGTGACGGACAGGGGGCCAACGAGCAGTACTTC. Translated, it gives CAISDGQGANEQYF.

This clonotype was seen ten or more times. The chain links TRBV5-1 to TRBJ2-6; D gene ambiguous. This CDR3 comprises 14 residues. The germline CDR1 and CDR2 sequences are SGHRS and YFSETQ. V lost 4 bases and J 1 base, leaving 6 bases between the germline ends. The CDR3 sequence is CASSIGSGANVLTF. The CDR3 DNA reads TGCGCCAGCAGCATAGGATCTGGGGCCAACGTCCTGACTTTC.

The J gene is TRBJ2-7, the V gene TRBV7-2; 11 bases are a match to TRBD1. CDR1 and CDR2 (germline): SGHTA, FQGNSA. The CDR3 sequence is 15 residues long. Trimming took 2 bases from V and 4 from J; bases not matched to a gene: 4. This CDR3 reads CASSLSGTGGYEQYF. CDR3 sequence (DNA): TGTGCCAGCAGCTTATCCGGGACAGGGGGATACGAGCAGTACTTC.

This clonotype was observed many times. The V call is TRBV29-1, the J call TRBJ2-2; 14 bases are shared with TRBD2. Germline V gene sequence: CDR1 SQVTM, CDR2 ANQGSEA. V dropped 6 bases and J dropped 2; count of bases not matched to a gene: 8. CDR3 length: 17 amino acids. The CDR3 DNA is TGCAGCGTACACACCGGGACTAGCGGGGGCAACACCGGGGAGCTGTTTTTT. Translating gives CSVHTGTSGGNTGELFF.

This clonotype was found many times. The CDR3 is CAWSARRQGVLPSPLHF. CDR3 bases: TGTGCCTGGAGTGCCCGACGGCAGGGGGTCCTTCCTTCACCCCTCCACTTT. This sequence joins TRBV30 and TRBJ1-6, with 7 positions matching TRBD1. Trimming at V came to 1 base and at J to 9 bases, leaving 15 bases not matched to a gene. The CDR3 totals 17 residues. The germline V gene encodes CDR1 GTSNPN and CDR2 SVGIG (reference sequence).

This clonotype has a count of ten or more. V usage is TRBV11-3 and J usage is TRBJ2-2, with 9 bases fitting TRBD2. The junction had 1 base not matched to a gene; V was cut back by 1 base and J by 4 bases. Germline-derived CDR1 and CDR2 are SGHNT and YENEEA. The CDR3 is 15 residues long. CDR3 in DNA: TGTGCCAGCAGCTTAGTTAGCGGGAGCACCGGGGAGCTGTTTTTT. As protein: CASSLVSGSTGELFF.

V and J are TRBV7-9 and TRBJ2-7; TRBD1 or TRBD2 may be the D gene (5 bases each). Germline lookup yields CDR1 SEHNR and CDR2 FQNEAQ (reference sequence). The CDR3 extends over 15 amino acids. The V gene lost 0 bases and the J gene lost 0 bases, with 9 bases spanning the gap. The CDR3 DNA is TGTGCCAGCAGCTTAGCGGGTGGGACCTCCTACGAGCAGTACTTC. Protein: CASSLAGGTSYEQYF.

The sample holds a few counts of this clonotype. The rearrangement links TRBV27 to TRBJ2-7; D is perhaps TRBD2 (6 bases). The length of the CDR3 is 13 residues. Trimming removed 4 bases from V and 5 bases from J, with 12 bases in between. Per germline, CDR1 MNHEY and CDR2 SMNVEV (reference sequence). CDR3 bases: TGTGCCAGCAGTTCGGGGGAGGCTAACGAGCAGTACTTC. Translation gives CASSSGEANEQYF.

The genes are TRBV6-1 and TRBJ2-7, with 7 bases aligning to TRBD1. V trimming: 4 bases; J trimming: 1 base; junction bases outside the gene matches: 4. There are 14 residues in the CDR3. Germline loops: CDR1 MNHNS, CDR2 SASEGT. The CDR3 region is CASSVWDSSYEQYF. The CDR3 DNA is TGTGCCAGCAGTGTGTGGGACAGTTCCTACGAGCAGTACTTC.

This clonotype came up many times. The V gene is TRBV7-6, the J gene TRBJ2-2; 15 bases are shared with TRBD2. V was clipped by 5 bases and J by 1 base; unmatched bases: 2. Germline V gene sequence: CDR1 SGHVS, CDR2 FNYEAQ. The length of the CDR3 is 17 residues. The CDR3 region is CASSPGLAGGNTGELFF. The CDR3 nucleotides read TGTGCCAGCAGCCCGGGACTAGCGGGAGGGAACACCGGGGAGCTGTTTTTT.

This clonotype was counted ten times or more. This sequence joins TRBV11-2 and TRBJ2-5, with TRBD2 identical over 7 bases. V was clipped by 1 base and J by 2 bases; unmatched bases: 4. CDR1 SGHAT and CDR2 FQNNGV come from the germline V gene. This CDR3 spans 15 amino acids. Written as DNA, the CDR3 is TGTGCCAGCAGCTTAGGTTGGGAGGGGCAAGAGACCCAGTACTTC. Its translation: CASSLGWEGQETQYF.